This TCR beta chain was documented in a study of T cells in Graves' hyperthyroidism and ophthalmopathy. Only a few counts were recorded for this clonotype. The source material, RNA transcripts, was used to amplify TCR beta CDR3 regions. A first-round RT-PCR of the TCR CDR3 used the HTBI primer set. TCRdb re-derived calls from the multiplex PCR reads in MiXCR, one entry per CDR3 protein. The table records around 690,000 distinct CDR3 sequences, approximately 15% of them present only once. This CDR3 region has 15 residues. The ends lost 5 bases at V and 5 bases at J; junction bases unmatched: 5. The V gene's germline CDR1 is SGHTA and CDR2 FQGTGA.

This chain connects TRBV7-3 to TRBJ2-1; 11 positions agree with TRBD2. This receptor was identified in a man in his fifties or sixties with Graves' hyperthyroidism. Sequenced input: blood. CDR3 protein: CASSPRLAGNNEQFF. CDR3 DNA sequence: TGTGCCAGCAGCCCGCGACTAGCGGGGAACAATGAGCAGTTCTTC.